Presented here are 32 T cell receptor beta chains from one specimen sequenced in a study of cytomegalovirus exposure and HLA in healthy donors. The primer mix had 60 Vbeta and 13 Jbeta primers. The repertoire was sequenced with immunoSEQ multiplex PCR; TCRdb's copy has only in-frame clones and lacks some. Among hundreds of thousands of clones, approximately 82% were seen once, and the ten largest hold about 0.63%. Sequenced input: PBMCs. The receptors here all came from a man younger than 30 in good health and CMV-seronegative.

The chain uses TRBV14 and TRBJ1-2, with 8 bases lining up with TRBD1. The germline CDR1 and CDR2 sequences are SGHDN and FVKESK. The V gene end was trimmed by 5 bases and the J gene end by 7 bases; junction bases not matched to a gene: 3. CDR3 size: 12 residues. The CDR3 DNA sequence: TGTGCCAGCAGCGACAGGGGTAGTGGCTACACCTTC. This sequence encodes CASSDRGSGYTF.

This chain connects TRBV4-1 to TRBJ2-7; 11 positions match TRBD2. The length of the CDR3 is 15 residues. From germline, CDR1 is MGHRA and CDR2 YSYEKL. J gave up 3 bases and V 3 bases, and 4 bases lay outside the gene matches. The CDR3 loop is CASSHSGTSGYEQYF. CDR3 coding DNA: TGCGCCAGCAGCCATTCCGGGACTAGCGGCTACGAGCAGTACTTC.

CDR3 region: CASSADSKNIQYF. The CDR3 DNA is TGTGCCAGCAGTGCTGACAGCAAAAACATTCAGTACTTC. V and J are TRBV2 and TRBJ2-4; maybe TRBD1 (5 bases). The CDR3 runs 13 residues. CDR1 is SNHLY, CDR2 FYNNEI, per germline. Trimming took 4 bases from V and 3 from J, leaving 7 bases between them.

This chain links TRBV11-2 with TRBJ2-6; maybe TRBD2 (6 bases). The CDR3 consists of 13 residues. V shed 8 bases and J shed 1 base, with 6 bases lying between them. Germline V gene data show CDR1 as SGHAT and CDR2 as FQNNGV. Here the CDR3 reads CASRGSGANVLTF. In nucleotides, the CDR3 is TGTGCCAGCCGGGGGTCTGGGGCCAACGTCCTGACTTTC.

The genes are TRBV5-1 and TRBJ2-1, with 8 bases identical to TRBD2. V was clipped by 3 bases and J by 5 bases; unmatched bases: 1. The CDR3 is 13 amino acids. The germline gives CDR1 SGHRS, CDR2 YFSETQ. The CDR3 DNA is TGCGCCAGCAGCTCGGGAGGGAACAATGAGCAGTTCTTC. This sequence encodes CASSSGGNNEQFF.

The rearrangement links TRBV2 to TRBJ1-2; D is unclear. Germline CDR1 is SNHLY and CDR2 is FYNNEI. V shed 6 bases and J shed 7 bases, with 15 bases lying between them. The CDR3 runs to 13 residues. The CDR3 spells CASSPSSRSGYTF. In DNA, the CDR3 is TGTGCCAGCAGCCCCTCTTCCCGGAGTGGCTACACCTTC.

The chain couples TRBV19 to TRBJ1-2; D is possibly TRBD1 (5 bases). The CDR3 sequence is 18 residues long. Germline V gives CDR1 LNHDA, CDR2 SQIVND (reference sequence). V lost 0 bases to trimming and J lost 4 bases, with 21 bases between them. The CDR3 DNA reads TGTGCCAGTAGTATAGACCCCCCCAAGGGGCCATTTGGCTATGGCTACACCTTC. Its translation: CASSIDPPKGPFGYGYTF.

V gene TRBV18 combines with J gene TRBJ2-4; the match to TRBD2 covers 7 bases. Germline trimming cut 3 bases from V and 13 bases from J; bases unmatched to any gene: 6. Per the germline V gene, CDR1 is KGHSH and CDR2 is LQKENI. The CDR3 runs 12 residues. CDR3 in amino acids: CASSPSPGLQYF. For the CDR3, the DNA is TGTGCCAGCTCACCTTCTCCGGGACTACAGTACTTC. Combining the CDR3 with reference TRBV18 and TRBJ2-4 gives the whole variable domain NAGVMQNPRHLVRRRGQEARLRCSPMKGHSHVYWYRQLPEEGLKFMVYLQKENIIDESGMPKERFSAEFPKEGPSILRIQQVVRGDSAAYFCASSPSPGLQYFGAGTRLSVL.

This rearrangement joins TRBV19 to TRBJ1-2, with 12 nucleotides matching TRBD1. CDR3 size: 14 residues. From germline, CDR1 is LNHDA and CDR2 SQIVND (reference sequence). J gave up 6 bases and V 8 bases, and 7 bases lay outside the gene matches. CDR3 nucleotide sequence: TGTGCCAGTCAGACCGGGACAGGGGGCCATGGCTACACCTTC. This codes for CASQTGTGGHGYTF.

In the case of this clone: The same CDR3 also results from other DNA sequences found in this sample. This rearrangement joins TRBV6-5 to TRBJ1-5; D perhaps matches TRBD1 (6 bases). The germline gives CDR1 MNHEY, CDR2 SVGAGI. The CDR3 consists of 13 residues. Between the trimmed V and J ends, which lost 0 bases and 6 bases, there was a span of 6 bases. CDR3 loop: CASSYSTGQPQHF. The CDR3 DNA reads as TGTGCCAGCAGTTACTCGACAGGTCAGCCCCAGCATTTT.

DNA for the CDR3: TGTGCCAGCAGTCCGACTATCAACTCCTACGAGCAGTACTTC. Its protein product is CASSPTINSYEQYF. The V and J genes are TRBV28 and TRBJ2-7, with D maybe TRBD2 (5 bases). This CDR3 has 14 residues. Trimming pared 5 bases from V and 0 bases from J, leaving 11 bases between. Germline V lookup: CDR1 MDHEN, CDR2 SYDVKM.

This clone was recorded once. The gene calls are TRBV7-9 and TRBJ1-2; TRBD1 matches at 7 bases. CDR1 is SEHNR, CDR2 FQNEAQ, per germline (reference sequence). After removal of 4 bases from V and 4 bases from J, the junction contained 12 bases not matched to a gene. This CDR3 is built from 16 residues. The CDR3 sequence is CASSSRQGFLRYGYTF. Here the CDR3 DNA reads TGTGCCAGCAGCTCGAGACAGGGATTTCTTCGCTATGGCTACACCTTC.

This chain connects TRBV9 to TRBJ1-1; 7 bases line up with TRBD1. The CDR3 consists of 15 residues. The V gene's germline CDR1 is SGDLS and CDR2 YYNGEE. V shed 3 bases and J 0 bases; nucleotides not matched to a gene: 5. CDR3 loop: CASSARDSMNTEAFF. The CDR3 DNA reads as TGTGCCAGCAGCGCACGGGACAGTATGAACACTGAAGCTTTCTTT.

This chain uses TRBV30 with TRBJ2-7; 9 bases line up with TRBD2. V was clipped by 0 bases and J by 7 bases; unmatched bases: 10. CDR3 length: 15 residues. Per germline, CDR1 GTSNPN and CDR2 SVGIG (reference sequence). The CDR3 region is CAWSVGSGSGWEQYF. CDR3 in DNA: TGTGCCTGGAGTGTAGGTAGCGGGAGTGGTTGGGAGCAGTACTTC.

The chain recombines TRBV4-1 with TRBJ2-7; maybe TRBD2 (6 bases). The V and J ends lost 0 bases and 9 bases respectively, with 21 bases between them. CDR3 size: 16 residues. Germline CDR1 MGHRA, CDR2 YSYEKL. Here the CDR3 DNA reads TGCGCCAGCAGCCAAGATCTGCCCAGGGCCCCGGAGGGGCAGTACTTC. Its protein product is CASSQDLPRAPEGQYF.

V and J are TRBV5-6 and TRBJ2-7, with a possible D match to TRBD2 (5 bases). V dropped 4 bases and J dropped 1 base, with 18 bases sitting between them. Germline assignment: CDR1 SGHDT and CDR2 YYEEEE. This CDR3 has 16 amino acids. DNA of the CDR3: TGTGCCAGCAGCCCGAGGCGGGCGGAATTTTCCTACGAGCAGTACTTC. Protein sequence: CASSPRRAEFSYEQYF.

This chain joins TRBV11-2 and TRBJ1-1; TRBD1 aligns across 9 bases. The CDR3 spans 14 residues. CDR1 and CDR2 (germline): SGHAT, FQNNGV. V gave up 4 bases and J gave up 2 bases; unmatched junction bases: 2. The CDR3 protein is CASSWGQGNTEAFF. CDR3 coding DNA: TGTGCCAGCAGCTGGGGACAGGGAAACACTGAAGCTTTCTTT.

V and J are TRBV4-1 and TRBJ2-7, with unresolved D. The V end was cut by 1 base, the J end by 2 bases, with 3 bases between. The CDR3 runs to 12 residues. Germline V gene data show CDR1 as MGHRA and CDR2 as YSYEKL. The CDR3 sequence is CASSQGAYEQYF. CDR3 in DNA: TGCGCCAGCAGCCAAGGCGCCTACGAGCAGTACTTC.

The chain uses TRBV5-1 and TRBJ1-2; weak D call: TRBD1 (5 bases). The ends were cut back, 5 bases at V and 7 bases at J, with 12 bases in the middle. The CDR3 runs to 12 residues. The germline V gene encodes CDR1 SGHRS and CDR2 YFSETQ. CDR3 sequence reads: CASSPRQSGYTF. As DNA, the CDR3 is TGCGCCAGCAGTCCCCGACAGAGTGGCTACACCTTC.

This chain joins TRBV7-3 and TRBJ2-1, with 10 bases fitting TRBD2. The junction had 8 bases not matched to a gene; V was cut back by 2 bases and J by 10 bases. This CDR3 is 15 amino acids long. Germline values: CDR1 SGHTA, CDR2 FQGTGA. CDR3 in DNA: TGTGCCAGCAGCTTAGGCGCTAGCGGGAGTTGGGAGCAGTTCTTC. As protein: CASSLGASGSWEQFF.

This CDR3 reads CASRTAGGWNEQFF. DNA for the CDR3: TGTGCCAGCAGGACCGCAGGGGGTTGGAATGAGCAGTTCTTC. The V and J genes are TRBV27 and TRBJ2-1; TRBD1 matches 7 bases. The CDR3 is made up of 14 amino acids. Germline V gene data show CDR1 as MNHEY and CDR2 as SMNVEV (reference sequence). V shed 6 bases, J shed 7 bases, and the junction held 9 bases outside the gene matches.

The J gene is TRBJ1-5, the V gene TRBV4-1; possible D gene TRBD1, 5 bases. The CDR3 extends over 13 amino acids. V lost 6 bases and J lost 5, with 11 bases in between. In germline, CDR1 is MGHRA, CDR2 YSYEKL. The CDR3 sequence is CASSYGGDQPQHF. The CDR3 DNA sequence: TGCGCCAGCAGTTACGGAGGGGATCAGCCCCAGCATTTT.

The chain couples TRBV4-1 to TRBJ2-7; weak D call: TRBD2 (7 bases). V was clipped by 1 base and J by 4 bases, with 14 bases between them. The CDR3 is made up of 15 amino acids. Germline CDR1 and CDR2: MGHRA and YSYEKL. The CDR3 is CASSQGGGRSYEQYF. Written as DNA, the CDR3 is TGCGCCAGCAGCCAAGGGGGGGGGCGCTCGTACGAGCAGTACTTC.

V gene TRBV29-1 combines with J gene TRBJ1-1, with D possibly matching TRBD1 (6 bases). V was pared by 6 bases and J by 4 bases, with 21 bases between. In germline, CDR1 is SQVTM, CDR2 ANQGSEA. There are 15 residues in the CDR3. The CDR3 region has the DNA TGCAGCGTCGCCGCTGGACAGATCTATGTCACTGAAGCTTTCTTT. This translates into CSVAAGQIYVTEAFF. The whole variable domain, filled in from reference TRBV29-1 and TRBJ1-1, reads SAVISQKPSRDICQRGTSLTIQCQVDSQVTMMFWYRQQPGQSLTLIATANQGSEATYESGFVIDKFPISRPNLTFSTLTVSNMSPEDSSIYLCSVAAGQIYVTEAFFGQGTRLTVV.

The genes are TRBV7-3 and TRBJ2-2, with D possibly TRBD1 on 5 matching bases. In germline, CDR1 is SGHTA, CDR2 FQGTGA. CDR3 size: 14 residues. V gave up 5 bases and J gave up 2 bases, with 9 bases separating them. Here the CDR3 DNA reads TGTGCCAGCAGCAAAAGGGGAAACACCGGGGAGCTGTTTTTT. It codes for CASSKRGNTGELFF. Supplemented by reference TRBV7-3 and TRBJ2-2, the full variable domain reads GAGVSQTPSNKVTEKGKYVELRCDPISGHTALYWYRQSLGQGPEFLIYFQGTGAADDSGLPNDRFFAVRPEGSVSTLKIQRTERGDSAVYLCASSKRGNTGELFFGEGSRLTVL.

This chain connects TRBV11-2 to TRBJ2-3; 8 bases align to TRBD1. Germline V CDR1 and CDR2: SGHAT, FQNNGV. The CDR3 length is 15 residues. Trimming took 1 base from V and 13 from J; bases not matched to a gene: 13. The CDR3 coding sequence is TGTGCCAGCAGCTTAGCCCTACTCCGGGACAGGAGAGAGTATTTT. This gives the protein CASSLALLRDRREYF.

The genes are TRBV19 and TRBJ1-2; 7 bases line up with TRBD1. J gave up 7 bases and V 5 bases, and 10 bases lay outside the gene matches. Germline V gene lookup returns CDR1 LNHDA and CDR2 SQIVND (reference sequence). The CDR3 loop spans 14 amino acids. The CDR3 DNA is TGTGCCAGTAGTTCCTCCGCCACAGGGGTTGGCTACACCTTC. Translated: CASSSSATGVGYTF. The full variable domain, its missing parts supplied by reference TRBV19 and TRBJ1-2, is DGGITQSPKYLFRKEGQNVTLSCEQNLNHDAMYWYRQDPGQGLRLIYYSQIVNDFQKGDIAEGYSVSREKKESFPLTVTSAQKNPTAFYLCASSSSATGVGYTFGSGTRLTVV.

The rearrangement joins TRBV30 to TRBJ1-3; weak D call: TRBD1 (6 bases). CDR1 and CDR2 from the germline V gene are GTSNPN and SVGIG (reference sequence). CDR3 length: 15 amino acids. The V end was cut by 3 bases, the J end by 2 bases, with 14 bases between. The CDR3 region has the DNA TGTGCCTGGAGGGACAGCCCTATAGCTGGAAACACCATATATTTT. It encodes CAWRDSPIAGNTIYF.

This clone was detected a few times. The CDR3 is CAHDQGANTGELFF. CDR3 coding DNA: TGTGCCCACGACCAGGGCGCGAACACCGGGGAGCTGTTTTTT. V usage is TRBV28 and J usage is TRBJ2-2; a possible D gene is TRBD1 (5 bases). This CDR3 has 14 residues. CDR1 MDHEN and CDR2 SYDVKM come from the germline V gene. Trimming removed 11 bases from V and 0 bases from J, with 13 bases in between.

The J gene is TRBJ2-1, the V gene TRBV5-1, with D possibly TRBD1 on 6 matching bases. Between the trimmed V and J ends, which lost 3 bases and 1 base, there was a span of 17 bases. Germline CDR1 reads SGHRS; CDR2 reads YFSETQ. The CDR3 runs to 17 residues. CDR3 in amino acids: CASSSLGTFMSYNEQFF. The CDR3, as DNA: TGCGCCAGCAGCTCGCTAGGGACATTTATGTCCTACAATGAGCAGTTCTTC. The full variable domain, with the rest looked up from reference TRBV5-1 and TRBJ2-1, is KAGVTQTPRYLIKTRGQQVTLSCSPISGHRSVSWYQQTPGQGLQFLFEYFSETQRNKGNFPGRFSGRQFSNSRSEMNVSTLELGDSALYLCASSSLGTFMSYNEQFFGPGTRLTVL.

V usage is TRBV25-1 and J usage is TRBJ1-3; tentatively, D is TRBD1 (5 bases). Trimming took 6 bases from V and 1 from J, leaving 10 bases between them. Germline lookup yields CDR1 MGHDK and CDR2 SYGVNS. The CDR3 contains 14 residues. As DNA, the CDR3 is TGTGCCAGCAGCCTGACAGTTTCTGGAAACACCATATATTTT. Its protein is CASSLTVSGNTIYF.

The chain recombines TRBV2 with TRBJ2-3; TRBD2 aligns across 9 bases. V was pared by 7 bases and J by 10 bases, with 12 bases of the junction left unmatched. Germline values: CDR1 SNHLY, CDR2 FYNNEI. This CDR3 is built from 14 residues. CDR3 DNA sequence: TGTGCCAGCACACCGGGACTAGCAGGATTAGCGCAGTATTTT. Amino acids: CASTPGLAGLAQYF.